This TCR beta chain was sequenced during a study of chemoradiotherapy in HPV16-positive cancers. Study-level points and caveats: Non-HPV-specific T cells did not expand in tumors during treatment, whereas candidate HPV-specific clones and E7-related motifs did. Functional assays defining HPV-specific T cells used only a couple of HPV16-positive patients.

Repeated repertoire sampling spanned the course of chemoradiotherapy. Generated by immunoSEQ multiplex PCR, the TCRdb table keeps only in-frame clones and is missing some. There are tens of thousands of clones in the sample; roughly 78% occur only once, and 3% to 4% lies in the top ten. This clone was counted only a few times. As yet, its antigen is unknown. Trimming took off 3 bases at V and 2 bases at J, with 8 bases between the two ends. Germline CDR1 reads SQVTM; CDR2 reads ANQGSEA. The CDR3 has 13 amino acids. The sequencing used blood, collected from a patient who underwent chemoradiotherapy. The clonotype originates from a human donor with HPV-associated anogenital cancer. The rearrangement uses TRBV29-1 and TRBJ1-5; D ambiguous. CDR3 loop: CSVDSGGNQPQHF. For the CDR3, the DNA is TGCAGCGTTGATTCGGGTGGCAATCAGCCCCAGCATTTT.